The entry below gives a single TCR beta chain sequence along with its context. Its target is not known. The sample belongs to a study of cytomegalovirus exposure and HLA in healthy donors. Across the study: Inside one of the first data releases sat around 80 million unique TCRs taken from HLA-typed donors. Points from the study as a whole: In a later analysis, HLA-associated beta chains showed higher expansion and lower generation probabilities than comparable chains. Confirmation in vitro established that three CMV-associated chains were specific for CMV antigens.

13 Jbeta primers and 60 Vbeta primers were used for the PCR. Profiled with immunoSEQ multiplex PCR; TCRdb holds only in-frame clones, not every one. Here the sample spans about 160,000 clones, 81% being singletons. The V and J ends lost 6 bases and 3 bases, in that order; junction bases with no gene match: 9. The germline V gene encodes CDR1 SEHNR and CDR2 FQNEAQ (reference sequence). The CDR3 is made up of 15 amino acids. The sequence came from a woman between 45 and 65 years old in good health and CMV-seronegative. The chain recombines TRBV7-9 with TRBJ2-5, with 8 nucleotides matching TRBD2. The sequencing sample was made of PBMCs. The CDR3 DNA sequence: TGTGCCAGCAGAGTTTCCGGTAGCGGGGAAGAGACCCAGTACTTC. Protein product: CASRVSGSGEETQYF.